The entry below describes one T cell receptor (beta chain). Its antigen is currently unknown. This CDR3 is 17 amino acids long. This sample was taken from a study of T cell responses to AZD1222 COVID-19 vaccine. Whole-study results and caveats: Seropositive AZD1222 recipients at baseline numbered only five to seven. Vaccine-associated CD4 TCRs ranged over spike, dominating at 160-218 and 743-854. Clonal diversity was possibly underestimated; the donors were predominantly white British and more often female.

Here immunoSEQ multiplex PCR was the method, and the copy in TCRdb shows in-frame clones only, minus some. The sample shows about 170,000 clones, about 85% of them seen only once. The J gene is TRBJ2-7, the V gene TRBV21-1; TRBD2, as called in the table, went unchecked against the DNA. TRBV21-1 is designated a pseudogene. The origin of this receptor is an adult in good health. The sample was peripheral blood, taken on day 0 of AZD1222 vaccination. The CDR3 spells CASSKGRPSGATYEQYF. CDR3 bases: TGTGCCAGCAGCAAAGGTAGGCCTAGCGGGGCTACCTACGAGCAGTACTTC.